The rows below give T cell receptor beta chains drawn from one sample of a study of human T cells and chemical hapten exposure. Each CDR3 protein gets one entry after TCRdb re-called the 5' RACE reads with MiXCR. This table has 100,000 to 120,000 distinct CDR3 sequences, approximately 20% appearing once. Receptors originate from a human donor in good health. The CDR3 runs from the conserved cysteine through the conserved F or W. A D gene is named only where the DNA matches it firmly. The size of a clone is reported for some rows only, either as once, few or many, or as a class for expanded clones.

CDR3aa: CASSEAPPGSLSTDTQYF
CDR3nt: TGTGCCAGCAGTGAAGCGCCGCCCGGCAGCCTTAGCACAGATACGCAGTATTTT
v_gene: TRBV6-1
d_gene: -
j_gene: TRBJ2-3
abundance: few

CDR3aa: CASRDDRGMGEQYF
CDR3nt: TGTGCCAGCAGGGACGACAGGGGCATGGGGGAGCAGTACTTC
v_gene: TRBV12-3/TRBV12-4
d_gene: TRBD1
j_gene: TRBJ2-7
abundance: few

CDR3aa: CASSLVAFSSRGNEQFF
CDR3nt: TGTGCCAGCAGCTTAGTTGCGTTTTCCTCAAGAGGCAATGAGCAGTTCTTC
v_gene: TRBV7-2
d_gene: -
j_gene: TRBJ2-1
abundance: -

CDR3aa: CSVEDRGSTDTQYF
CDR3nt: TGCAGCGTTGAAGACAGGGGTTCCACAGATACGCAGTATTTT
v_gene: TRBV29-1
d_gene: -
j_gene: TRBJ2-3
abundance: -

CDR3aa: CASSYSGGRESPLHF
CDR3nt: TGTGCCAGCAGTTACTCCGGGGGGCGAGAATCACCCCTCCACTTT
v_gene: TRBV6-5
d_gene: -
j_gene: TRBJ1-6
abundance: once

CDR3aa: CASGSHLGDTQYF
CDR3nt: TGTGCCAGCGGTAGTCATCTCGGAGATACGCAGTATTTT
v_gene: TRBV18
d_gene: -
j_gene: TRBJ2-3
abundance: once

CDR3aa: CASSLVAQGTDSTDTQYF
CDR3nt: TGCGCCAGCAGCTTGGTGGCCCAGGGCACCGATAGCACAGATACGCAGTATTTT
v_gene: TRBV5-1
d_gene: -
j_gene: TRBJ2-3
abundance: -

CDR3aa: CASSPPGQANQPQHF
CDR3nt: TGTGCCAGCTCACCTCCGGGACAGGCCAATCAGCCCCAGCATTTT
v_gene: TRBV18
d_gene: TRBD1
j_gene: TRBJ1-5
abundance: few

CDR3aa: CASSLTVGGTDTQYF
CDR3nt: TGTGCCAGCAGCTTGACCGTCGGAGGCACAGATACGCAGTATTTT
v_gene: TRBV5-4
d_gene: -
j_gene: TRBJ2-3
abundance: -

CDR3aa: CSARLQGLGNSPLHF
CDR3nt: TGCAGTGCTAGACTACAGGGTCTCGGCAATTCACCCCTCCACTTT
v_gene: TRBV20-1
d_gene: -
j_gene: TRBJ1-6
abundance: -

CDR3aa: CASSLKRAGGYYGYTF
CDR3nt: TGTGCCAGCAGCTTAAAAAGGGCAGGGGGGTATTATGGCTACACCTTC
v_gene: TRBV7-8
d_gene: TRBD1
j_gene: TRBJ1-2
abundance: -

CDR3aa: CASSLALATSTDTQYF
CDR3nt: TGTGCCAGCAGTTTAGCGCTCGCTACTAGCACAGATACGCAGTATTTT
v_gene: TRBV12-3/TRBV12-4
d_gene: -
j_gene: TRBJ2-3
abundance: few

CDR3aa: CASSLAGLGNYEQYF
CDR3nt: TGTGCCAGCAGTTTAGCGGGACTAGGTAACTACGAGCAGTACTTC
v_gene: TRBV28
d_gene: TRBD2
j_gene: TRBJ2-7
abundance: few

CDR3aa: CASSPRDTGELFF
CDR3nt: TGTGCCAGCAGCCCCAGAGACACCGGGGAGCTGTTTTTT
v_gene: TRBV5-5
d_gene: -
j_gene: TRBJ2-2
abundance: -

CDR3aa: CASSFSQSIVYEQYF
CDR3nt: TGTGCCAGCAGTTTTTCCCAGTCGATAGTGTACGAGCAGTACTTC
v_gene: TRBV28
d_gene: -
j_gene: TRBJ2-7
abundance: -

CDR3aa: CASSPRQGQPLNTEAFF
CDR3nt: TGTGCCAGCAGCCCGAGGCAAGGACAGCCACTGAACACTGAAGCTTTCTTT
v_gene: TRBV11-2
d_gene: -
j_gene: TRBJ1-1
abundance: few

CDR3aa: CASSQEGLAGAGGITDTQYF
CDR3nt: TGTGCCAGCAGCCAAGAGGGACTAGCGGGGGCAGGGGGTATCACAGATACGCAGTATTTT
v_gene: TRBV4-2
d_gene: TRBD2
j_gene: TRBJ2-3
abundance: -

CDR3aa: CASSGQVGGQPQHF
CDR3nt: TGTGCCAGCAGCGGACAGGTCGGCGGTCAGCCCCAGCATTTT
v_gene: TRBV12-3/TRBV12-4
d_gene: TRBD1
j_gene: TRBJ1-5
abundance: many

CDR3aa: CASSPEGGEWETQYF
CDR3nt: TGCGCCAGCAGCCCGGAGGGCGGGGAGTGGGAGACCCAGTACTTC
v_gene: TRBV5-1
d_gene: -
j_gene: TRBJ2-5
abundance: -

CDR3aa: CASSHQQLPSGNTIYF
CDR3nt: TGTGCCAGCAGCCATCAACAGCTACCCTCTGGAAACACCATATATTTT
v_gene: TRBV14
d_gene: -
j_gene: TRBJ1-3
abundance: many

CDR3aa: CASRSDRGAMNTEAFF
CDR3nt: TGTGCCAGCAGGTCTGACAGGGGCGCTATGAACACTGAAGCTTTCTTT
v_gene: TRBV6-5
d_gene: TRBD1
j_gene: TRBJ1-1
abundance: few

CDR3aa: CSGVGTSRGEQFF
CDR3nt: TGCAGCGGGGTAGGGACTAGCAGGGGTGAGCAGTTCTTC
v_gene: TRBV29-1
d_gene: TRBD2
j_gene: TRBJ2-1
abundance: few

CDR3aa: CASSHGTGHGSPLHF
CDR3nt: TGTGCCAGCAGCCATGGGACAGGGCACGGTTCACCCCTCCACTTT
v_gene: TRBV14
d_gene: TRBD1
j_gene: TRBJ1-6
abundance: -

CDR3aa: CAWSLVPRGYNEQFF
CDR3nt: TGTGCCTGGAGTTTGGTTCCACGGGGCTACAATGAGCAGTTCTTC
v_gene: TRBV30
d_gene: -
j_gene: TRBJ2-1
abundance: -

CDR3aa: CASSPTWRGRDYGYTF
CDR3nt: TGTGCCAGCAGCCCCACATGGAGGGGGCGCGACTATGGCTACACCTTC
v_gene: TRBV3-1
d_gene: TRBD1
j_gene: TRBJ1-2
abundance: -

CDR3aa: CASSFMTGTSYEQYF
CDR3nt: TGTGCCAGCAGTTTTATGACAGGGACCTCCTACGAGCAGTACTTC
v_gene: TRBV28
d_gene: TRBD1
j_gene: TRBJ2-7
abundance: -

CDR3aa: CASSLGQGSGYQETQYF
CDR3nt: TGTGCCAGCAGTTTAGGACAGGGAAGTGGGTACCAAGAGACCCAGTACTTC
v_gene: TRBV12-3/TRBV12-4
d_gene: TRBD1
j_gene: TRBJ2-5
abundance: few

CDR3aa: CASRTTSLRQFF
CDR3nt: TGTGCCAGCAGAACGACTAGCCTAAGGCAGTTCTTC
v_gene: TRBV28
d_gene: TRBD2
j_gene: TRBJ2-1
abundance: -

CDR3aa: CASSLFQTGGNEQYF
CDR3nt: TGTGCCAGCAGTTTATTCCAGACAGGGGGAAACGAGCAGTACTTC
v_gene: TRBV28
d_gene: TRBD1
j_gene: TRBJ2-7
abundance: -

CDR3aa: CASSLLYRDQPQHF
CDR3nt: TGTGCCAGCAGTTTACTATACAGGGATCAGCCCCAGCATTTT
v_gene: TRBV27
d_gene: -
j_gene: TRBJ1-5
abundance: -

CDR3aa: CASSSQPGTGNSPLHF
CDR3nt: TGCGCCAGCAGCTCTCAACCCGGGACAGGGAATTCACCCCTCCACTTT
v_gene: TRBV5-1
d_gene: TRBD1
j_gene: TRBJ1-6
abundance: few

CDR3aa: CSAEPSYSYEQYF
CDR3nt: TGCAGTGCTGAGCCTTCTTACTCCTACGAGCAGTACTTC
v_gene: TRBV20-1
d_gene: -
j_gene: TRBJ2-7
abundance: -

CDR3aa: CAISGNLAGLTYNEQFF
CDR3nt: TGTGCCATCAGTGGTAACCTAGCGGGACTCACCTACAATGAGCAGTTCTTC
v_gene: TRBV10-3
d_gene: TRBD2
j_gene: TRBJ2-1
abundance: -

CDR3aa: CSPSELGSGSNQPQHF
CDR3nt: TGCAGTCCGAGTGAGTTAGGTTCGGGTTCCAATCAGCCCCAGCATTTT
v_gene: TRBV20-1
d_gene: -
j_gene: TRBJ1-5
abundance: -

CDR3aa: CASSEGIGNSNQPQHF
CDR3nt: TGTGCCAGCAGTGAGGGAATCGGGAATAGCAATCAGCCCCAGCATTTT
v_gene: TRBV6-5
d_gene: -
j_gene: TRBJ1-5
abundance: few

CDR3aa: CASSAPEVGGEQFF
CDR3nt: TGTGCCAGCAGTGCCCCCGAGGTAGGGGGTGAGCAGTTCTTC
v_gene: TRBV28
d_gene: -
j_gene: TRBJ2-1
abundance: -

CDR3aa: CSAPAASGSYEQYF
CDR3nt: TGCAGTGCCCCCGCGGCTAGCGGCTCCTACGAGCAGTACTTC
v_gene: TRBV20-1
d_gene: TRBD2
j_gene: TRBJ2-7
abundance: few

CDR3aa: CASSPGTSGSGQFF
CDR3nt: TGTGCCAGCAGCCCTGGGACTAGCGGGAGTGGGCAGTTCTTC
v_gene: TRBV27
d_gene: TRBD2
j_gene: TRBJ2-1
abundance: -

CDR3aa: CASSLEQGLPNTGELFF
CDR3nt: TGCGCCAGCAGCTTGGAACAGGGGCTACCTAACACCGGGGAGCTGTTTTTT
v_gene: TRBV5-1
d_gene: TRBD1
j_gene: TRBJ2-2
abundance: -

CDR3aa: CSARVAGANVLTF
CDR3nt: TGCAGTGCTAGAGTAGCCGGGGCCAACGTCCTGACTTTC
v_gene: TRBV20-1
d_gene: -
j_gene: TRBJ2-6
abundance: -

CDR3aa: CASSYEQGASDTQYF
CDR3nt: TGTGCCAGCAGTTACGAGCAGGGTGCCTCAGATACGCAGTATTTT
v_gene: TRBV6-5
d_gene: -
j_gene: TRBJ2-3
abundance: few

CDR3aa: CASSSLSGELFF
CDR3nt: TGTGCCAGCAGCTCCCTTTCCGGGGAGCTGTTTTTT
v_gene: TRBV7-3
d_gene: -
j_gene: TRBJ2-2
abundance: few

CDR3aa: CASSLLNYGYTF
CDR3nt: TGTGCCAGCAGTCTCCTTAACTATGGCTACACCTTC
v_gene: TRBV28
d_gene: -
j_gene: TRBJ1-2
abundance: few

CDR3aa: CASTPDRARGYTF
CDR3nt: TGCGCCAGCACCCCAGACAGGGCCCGTGGCTACACCTTC
v_gene: TRBV10-2
d_gene: TRBD1
j_gene: TRBJ1-2
abundance: -

CDR3aa: CASSYSKGAPRTGAFF
CDR3nt: TGTGCCAGCAGTTACTCGAAAGGCGCCCCCCGAACAGGAGCTTTCTTT
v_gene: TRBV6-5
d_gene: -
j_gene: TRBJ1-1
abundance: -

CDR3aa: CATSRDRGGAVHNEQFF
CDR3nt: TGTGCCACCAGCAGAGATCGGGGGGGAGCGGTCCACAATGAGCAGTTCTTC
v_gene: TRBV15
d_gene: TRBD2
j_gene: TRBJ2-1
abundance: -

CDR3aa: CASSKDRGTLTGELFF
CDR3nt: TGTGCCAGCAGCAAGGACAGGGGCACACTGACCGGGGAGCTGTTTTTT
v_gene: TRBV5-5
d_gene: TRBD1
j_gene: TRBJ2-2
abundance: -

CDR3aa: CATSDSYSSGRSTDTQYF
CDR3nt: TGTGCCACCAGTGATTCATACTCTAGCGGGCGAAGCACAGATACGCAGTATTTT
v_gene: TRBV24-1
d_gene: TRBD2
j_gene: TRBJ2-3
abundance: few

CDR3aa: CASSLGRQPVLYEQYF
CDR3nt: TGCGCCAGCAGCTTGGGCAGACAGCCGGTCCTCTACGAGCAGTACTTC
v_gene: TRBV5-1
d_gene: -
j_gene: TRBJ2-7
abundance: few

CDR3aa: CASSRGSTDTQYF
CDR3nt: TGTGCCAGCTCACGTGGGAGCACAGATACGCAGTATTTT
v_gene: TRBV18
d_gene: -
j_gene: TRBJ2-3
abundance: -

CDR3aa: CASSIDPSLAGGPEQFF
CDR3nt: TGTGCCAGTAGTATAGATCCCAGCCTAGCGGGAGGCCCTGAGCAGTTCTTC
v_gene: TRBV19
d_gene: TRBD2
j_gene: TRBJ2-1
abundance: -

CDR3aa: CASSVEGAGGVHNEQFF
CDR3nt: TGTGCCAGCAGCGTAGAAGGGGCGGGAGGAGTCCACAATGAGCAGTTCTTC
v_gene: TRBV9
d_gene: TRBD2
j_gene: TRBJ2-1
abundance: few

CDR3aa: CSAWGQLRVGFF
CDR3nt: TGCAGTGCTTGGGGACAGTTACGGGTAGGATTCTTC
v_gene: TRBV20-1
d_gene: TRBD1
j_gene: TRBJ2-1
abundance: few

CDR3aa: CASSQDRAAGGTDTQYF
CDR3nt: TGTGCCAGCAGCCAAGACCGAGCGGCCGGGGGCACAGATACGCAGTATTTT
v_gene: TRBV14
d_gene: -
j_gene: TRBJ2-3
abundance: few

CDR3aa: CSSDRVGIGEQFF
CDR3nt: TGCAGCTCTGACAGGGTTGGAATCGGTGAGCAGTTCTTC
v_gene: TRBV29-1
d_gene: TRBD1
j_gene: TRBJ2-1
abundance: -

CDR3aa: CASSLEAVPSTDTQYF
CDR3nt: TGTGCCAGCAGTTTAGAGGCAGTACCTAGCACAGATACGCAGTATTTT
v_gene: TRBV27
d_gene: -
j_gene: TRBJ2-3
abundance: few